Below are 21 T cell receptor beta chains sequenced from a single sample in a study of beta chain features in type 1 diabetes. Overall study findings and caveats: All four CD4+ subsets from Type 1 diabetes patients carried moderately but significantly shorter TCRB CDR3s.

Expressed TCRB transcripts were sequenced after all isolated RNA was converted to cDNA. Some clones are missing from TCRdb's copy, which holds only in-frame ones; the method was immunoSEQ multiplex PCR. This repertoire shows more than 300,000 clones, approximately 9.7% found once; its top ten account for approximately 1%. Their antigens remain unidentified. The sequenced material came from central memory CD4+ T cells from blood. These receptors came from a man aged 25-45 years with type 1 diabetes.

The rearrangement uses TRBV7-2 and TRBJ1-2, with 9 bases matching TRBD1. This CDR3 has 14 residues. Germline V CDR1 and CDR2: SGHTA, FQGNSA. The V and J ends lost 3 bases and 5 bases, in that order; junction bases with no gene match: 4. The CDR3 loop reads CASSFTGGEYGYTF. CDR3 in DNA: TGTGCCAGCAGCTTCACAGGGGGCGAATATGGCTACACCTTC.

The rearrangement uses TRBV25-1 and TRBJ1-1; no firm D call. Trimming removed 1 base at V and 6 bases at J, with 12 bases between. CDR1 is MGHDK, CDR2 SYGVNS, per germline. The CDR3 is 14 amino acids. CDR3 in amino acids: CASSESSGYAEAFF. The CDR3, as DNA: TGTGCCAGCAGTGAATCTTCAGGTTACGCTGAAGCTTTCTTT.

The DNA of the CDR3 is TGTGCCAGCAGTGATGGCAGGGCCAAAAACATTCAGTACTTC. It translates to CASSDGRAKNIQYF. The rearrangement links TRBV6-1 to TRBJ2-4, with D hard to call. The CDR3 runs 14 residues. Germline V CDR1 and CDR2: MNHNS, SASEGT. V shed 3 bases and J shed 1 base, with 7 bases lying between them.

There are a few counts of this clone. V gene TRBV6-4 combines with J gene TRBJ2-3; a weak D match, TRBD2 (5 bases). V was clipped by 4 bases and J by 3 bases, with 11 bases between them. Per germline, CDR1 MRHNA and CDR2 SNTAGT. CDR3 length: 14 amino acids. The DNA of the CDR3 is TGTGCCAGCAGTGCTAGCAGAGGTACAGATACGCAGTATTTT. This translates into CASSASRGTDTQYF.

The chain recombines TRBV6-1 with TRBJ2-1; 7 nucleotides match TRBD2. This CDR3 has 11 amino acids. The V gene end was trimmed by 2 bases and the J gene end by 12 bases; junction bases not matched to a gene: 1. Germline CDR1 MNHNS, CDR2 SASEGT. In DNA, the CDR3 is TGTGCCAGCAGTGAAAGCGGGGTGCAGTTCTTC. Protein sequence: CASSESGVQFF.

The chain uses TRBV15 and TRBJ2-5; no definite D call. V was shortened by 1 base and J by 2 bases, with 8 bases between the two germline ends. Germline-derived CDR1 and CDR2 are LNHNV and YYDKDF (reference sequence). The CDR3 loop spans 14 amino acids. Here the CDR3 reads CATSRVGGQETQYF. In DNA form, the CDR3 reads TGTGCCACCAGCAGAGTGGGCGGACAAGAGACCCAGTACTTC. The complete variable domain, with remaining parts taken from reference TRBV15 and TRBJ2-5, reads DAMVIQNPRYQVTQFGKPVTLSCSQTLNHNVMYWYQQKSSQAPKLLFHYYDKDFNNEADTPDNFQSRRPNTSFCFLDIRSPGLGDTAMYLCATSRVGGQETQYFGPGTRLLVL.

V and J are TRBV7-9 and TRBJ2-7, with TRBD1 matching over 10 bases. CDR1 is SEHNR, CDR2 FQNEAQ, per germline (reference sequence). V lost 5 bases to trimming and J lost 2 bases; unmatched junction nucleotides: 9. The CDR3 runs 16 residues. The DNA for the CDR3 is TGTGCCAGCAGCCCTCCTGGGACAGGGGCTCCCTACGAGCAGTACTTC. This codes for CASSPPGTGAPYEQYF.

This rearrangement joins TRBV6-5 to TRBJ1-5; D is unresolved. The CDR3 totals 14 residues. V shed 2 bases and J shed 2 bases, with 7 bases lying between them. CDR1 is MNHEY and CDR2 is SVGAGI in the germline V gene. CDR3 sequence (DNA): TGTGCCAGCAGTTACCAGGACGGCAATCAGCCCCAGCATTTT. Translating it yields CASSYQDGNQPQHF.

This clone has just a few counts. This rearrangement joins TRBV5-1 to TRBJ1-2; tentative D call: TRBD1 (6 bases). This CDR3 contains 15 residues. Trimming cost V 4 bases and J 4 bases, with 17 bases left between them. CDR1 SGHRS and CDR2 YFSETQ come from the germline V gene. The chain's CDR3 is CASSVWGAQGYGYTF. CDR3 in DNA: TGCGCCAGCAGCGTGTGGGGGGCGCAAGGCTATGGCTACACCTTC.

This clone turned up a few times. The genes are TRBV16 and TRBJ1-5; D remains unclear. Germline CDR1 and CDR2: KGHSY and FQNENV. The CDR3 runs to 12 residues. V was clipped by 2 bases and J by 4 bases, with 3 bases between them. The DNA for the CDR3 is TGTGCCAGCAGCCAACGAAATCAGCCCCAGCATTTT. It translates to CASSQRNQPQHF.

The CDR3 sequence is CASSLLGALTGELFF. The CDR3 nucleotides read TGCGCCAGCAGCTTACTGGGGGCCCTCACCGGGGAGCTGTTTTTT. The V gene is TRBV5-1, the J gene TRBJ2-2; TRBD1 might be the D (6 bases). Germline V CDR1 and CDR2: SGHRS, YFSETQ. This CDR3 is built from 15 residues. Trimming removed 2 bases at V and 4 bases at J, with 12 bases between. The full variable domain, rest sourced from reference TRBV5-1 and TRBJ2-2, is KAGVTQTPRYLIKTRGQQVTLSCSPISGHRSVSWYQQTPGQGLQFLFEYFSETQRNKGNFPGRFSGRQFSNSRSEMNVSTLELGDSALYLCASSLLGALTGELFFGEGSRLTVL.

The V gene is TRBV28, the J gene TRBJ2-6; maybe TRBD1 (5 bases). CDR3 length: 16 residues. Trimming removed 3 bases at V and 7 bases at J, with 16 bases between. The germline V gene has CDR1 MDHEN and CDR2 SYDVKM. CDR3 loop: CASSFPGRLGANVLTF. The CDR3 DNA reads TGTGCCAGCAGTTTCCCAGGGCGCCTGGGTGCCAACGTCCTGACTTTC.

The rearrangement links TRBV5-1 to TRBJ2-3; 10 bases line up with TRBD2. In germline, CDR1 is SGHRS, CDR2 YFSETQ. There are 14 residues in the CDR3. V trimming: 5 bases; J trimming: 2 bases; junction bases outside the gene matches: 2. DNA for the CDR3: TGCGCCAGCAGGCTAGCGGGGGTCACAGATACGCAGTATTTT. Translated: CASRLAGVTDTQYF.

The chain carries TRBV5-1 and TRBJ2-1; tentatively, D is TRBD1 (5 bases). Trimming removed 1 base from V and 1 base from J, with 9 bases in between. This CDR3 comprises 15 residues. CDR1 is SGHRS, CDR2 YFSETQ, per germline. The DNA for the CDR3 is TGCGCCAGCAGCTTGACCCAGGGATCCTACAATGAGCAGTTCTTC. This gives the protein CASSLTQGSYNEQFF.

This clone came up a few times. The same CDR3 arises from other DNA sequences in this sample as well. The chain combines TRBV6-5 with TRBJ2-5, with TRBD1 matching 7 bases. This CDR3 comprises 13 residues. Germline CDR1 and CDR2: MNHEY and SVGAGI. V was clipped by 5 bases and J by 1 base; unmatched bases: 1. CDR3 coding DNA: TGTGCCAGCAGTCGGGACAGCCAAGAGACCCAGTACTTC. It codes for CASSRDSQETQYF.

This clone has more than one count but fewer than ten. The chain employs TRBV9 and TRBJ2-3; D is ambiguous. CDR1 and CDR2 from the germline V gene are SGDLS and YYNGEE. The CDR3 spans 13 residues. V lost 1 base, J lost 0 bases, and 3 bases lay in between. CDR3 sequence (DNA): TGTGCCAGCAGCGTACCTAGCACAGATACGCAGTATTTT. It yields the protein CASSVPSTDTQYF.

This clone was seen a handful of times. The chain uses TRBV7-9 and TRBJ2-7, with D uncertain. Per germline, CDR1 SEHNR and CDR2 FQNEAQ (reference sequence). The CDR3 is 13 amino acids. V was pared by 11 bases and J by 2 bases, with 16 bases between. Here the CDR3 DNA reads TGTGCCGTAGGTTATATGGCACCCTACGAGCAGTACTTC. Translation gives CAVGYMAPYEQYF.

The chain recombines TRBV11-2 with TRBJ2-5; D is ambiguous. This CDR3 has 15 amino acids. Trimming pared 0 bases from V and 6 bases from J, leaving 14 bases between. CDR1 is SGHAT, CDR2 FQNNGV, per germline. The CDR3: CASSLDHVSAQTQYF. The CDR3 DNA is TGTGCCAGCAGCTTAGATCACGTCTCCGCCCAGACCCAGTACTTC.

This clone was observed a few times. V gene TRBV19 combines with J gene TRBJ2-5; D may be TRBD2 (6 bases). Per germline, CDR1 LNHDA and CDR2 SQIVND (reference sequence). The V end lost 3 bases, the J end lost 4 bases, and 15 bases lay between the germline ends. CDR3 length equals 15 residues. The CDR3 bases are TGTGCCAGTAGTATTCAAGGGGCAGCGGGAGAGACCCAGTACTTC. Translated: CASSIQGAAGETQYF.

The V and J genes are TRBV2 and TRBJ1-5; D remains ambiguous. Germline values: CDR1 SNHLY, CDR2 FYNNEI. The CDR3 is made up of 13 amino acids. V gave up 1 base and J gave up 5 bases, with 6 bases separating them. The CDR3 region is CASSEVEDQPQHF. The DNA for the CDR3 is TGTGCCAGCAGTGAAGTGGAAGATCAGCCCCAGCATTTT.

A word on this clone: Other DNA sequences in the sample encode the same CDR3. This sequence joins TRBV20-1 and TRBJ2-5, with a weak D call TRBD2 (5 bases). Trimming removed 5 bases at V and 3 bases at J, with 7 bases between. CDR3 size: 11 residues. Germline CDR1 and CDR2: DFQATT and SNEGSKA (reference sequence). The CDR3, as DNA: TGCAGTGCTTTCGGGGAAGAGACCCAGTACTTC. Amino acids: CSAFGEETQYF.